The 23 T cell receptor beta chains listed next were all sequenced from one sample in a study of OX40 agonist ivuxolimab in advanced cancers. Measured with immunoSEQ multiplex PCR; TCRdb has only the in-frame clones, and not every one. The sample shows about 79,000 clones, 75% to 95% of them seen only once. The source was CD4+ or CD8+ T cells sorted from blood, collected in a trial of the OX40 agonist ivuxolimab. The receptor set was obtained from an adult with an advanced solid tumor such as melanoma, head and neck, liver or kidney cancer.

The chain recombines TRBV5-4 with TRBJ2-7; TRBD2 agrees at 10 bases. Germline values: CDR1 SGHNT, CDR2 YYREEE (reference sequence). Trimming at V came to 1 base and at J to 1 base, leaving 2 bases not matched to a gene. The CDR3 sequence is 15 residues long. The chain's CDR3 is CASSLLAGGSYEQYF. The CDR3 DNA follows: TGTGCCAGCAGCTTGTTAGCGGGGGGATCCTACGAGCAGTACTTC.

The chain uses TRBV20-1 and TRBJ2-1; D is undetermined. V shed 6 bases and J shed 8 bases, with 8 bases lying between them. This CDR3 has 10 amino acids. The germline V gene encodes CDR1 DFQATT and CDR2 SNEGSKA (reference sequence). CDR3 coding DNA: TGCAGTGCCCACGCACATGAGCAGTTCTTC. Its protein product is CSAHAHEQFF.

The chain couples TRBV15 to TRBJ1-2; 10 positions match TRBD1. CDR3 length equals 17 residues. V dropped 4 bases and J dropped 4; count of bases not matched to a gene: 12. Germline CDR1 is LNHNV and CDR2 is YYDKDF (reference sequence). DNA for the CDR3: TGTGCCACCAGCACTGGGACAGGGGTAATTGGGACCTATGGCTACACCTTC. It translates to CATSTGTGVIGTYGYTF.

This chain joins TRBV28 and TRBJ1-2; tentatively, D is TRBD1 (5 bases). CDR1 is MDHEN, CDR2 SYDVKM, per germline. V lost 5 bases and J 4 bases, leaving 8 bases between the germline ends. This CDR3 comprises 12 residues. The CDR3 DNA is TGTGCCAGCAGTCGACAGATCTATGGCTACACCTTC. Its protein product is CASSRQIYGYTF.

The gene calls are TRBV12-5 and TRBJ1-5; D call uncertain. The CDR3 is made up of 15 amino acids. The germline V and J ends were trimmed by 0 bases and 6 bases, with 12 bases remaining between them. CDR1 is LGHNT and CDR2 is FRNRAP in the germline V gene. The DNA for the CDR3 is TGTGCTAGTGGTTTGGTAATTGGGGTAGGTCAGCCCCAGCATTTT. This codes for CASGLVIGVGQPQHF. Complete variable domain (other parts from reference TRBV12-5 and TRBJ1-5): DARVTQTPRHKVTEMGQEVTMRCQPILGHNTVFWYRQTMMQGLELLAYFRNRAPLDDSGMPKDRFSAEMPDATLATLKIQPSEPRDSAVYFCASGLVIGVGQPQHFGDGTRLSIL.

This chain links TRBV9 with TRBJ1-1; the D is unclear. This CDR3 has 13 residues. V was trimmed by 3 bases and J by 0 bases, leaving 6 bases between them. Germline CDR1 and CDR2: SGDLS and YYNGEE. In DNA, the CDR3 is TGTGCCAGCAGCGAAGATGTGAACACTGAAGCTTTCTTT. Its protein product is CASSEDVNTEAFF.

J is TRBJ2-4 and V is TRBV27; TRBD1 matches 7 bases. CDR1 is MNHEY, CDR2 SMNVEV, per germline (reference sequence). This CDR3 spans 14 amino acids. V gave up 3 bases and J gave up 5 bases; unmatched junction bases: 4. The CDR3 DNA sequence: TGTGCCAGCAGTTTCAAGGGGACAGAAAACATTCAGTACTTC. Translation: CASSFKGTENIQYF.

This chain joins TRBV7-6 and TRBJ2-3; a weak D match, TRBD2 (6 bases). Germline-derived CDR1 and CDR2 are SGHVS and FNYEAQ. This CDR3 is 14 amino acids long. V was cut by 5 bases and J by 0 bases, with 9 bases left in between. Here the CDR3 DNA reads TGTGCCAGCAGCCGAGGGACTAGCACAGATACGCAGTATTTT. Protein product: CASSRGTSTDTQYF.

The J gene is TRBJ2-7, the V gene TRBV14, with 11 bases identical to TRBD2. The CDR3 spans 16 residues. With V trimmed by 3 bases and J by 4 bases, 8 bases remained unmatched. Germline V gene lookup returns CDR1 SGHDN and CDR2 FVKESK. The CDR3 DNA reads TGTGCCAGCAGCCAGGGCGTAGCGGGAGGGTCTTACGAGCAGTACTTC. Translation: CASSQGVAGGSYEQYF.

The rearrangement joins TRBV10-3 to TRBJ2-7, with 7 positions matching TRBD1. The CDR3 totals 14 residues. Germline CDR1 is ENHRY and CDR2 is SYGVKD. Trimming removed 7 bases from V and 1 base from J; junction bases left unmatched: 7. CDR3 amino acids: CAITTGQESYEQYF. DNA for the CDR3: TGTGCCATCACCACAGGACAGGAGTCCTACGAGCAGTACTTC.

The J gene is TRBJ2-3, the V gene TRBV6-1; TRBD1 aligns across 8 bases. CDR1 and CDR2 from the germline V gene are MNHNS and SASEGT. CDR3 length: 15 residues. Trimming took 6 bases from V and 4 from J; bases not matched to a gene: 9. The CDR3 DNA reads TGTGCCAGCAGGGCCGGGACAGGTCTCCCAGATACGCAGTATTTT. Residues: CASRAGTGLPDTQYF.

This rearrangement joins TRBV27 to TRBJ2-1, with TRBD2 matching over 15 bases. This CDR3 comprises 17 residues. Unmatched junction bases numbered 6, after V lost 5 bases and J lost 4 bases. Germline-derived CDR1 and CDR2 are MNHEY and SMNVEV (reference sequence). CDR3 region: CASSQGTSGRSYNEQFF. The CDR3 coding sequence is TGTGCCAGCAGTCAGGGGACTAGCGGGAGGAGTTACAATGAGCAGTTCTTC.

The rearrangement links TRBV5-8 to TRBJ2-3; 11 bases are shared with TRBD1. The CDR3 sequence is 16 residues long. V shed 0 bases, J shed 4 bases, and the junction held 4 bases outside the gene matches. Per the germline V gene, CDR1 is SGHTS and CDR2 is YDEGEE. The CDR3 sequence: CASSLDGTGGADTQYF. The CDR3 region has the DNA TGTGCCAGCAGCTTGGATGGGACAGGGGGAGCAGATACGCAGTATTTT.

This chain links TRBV19 with TRBJ1-2; possible D gene TRBD1, 6 bases. The V and J ends lost 5 bases and 2 bases respectively, with 9 bases between them. The CDR3 loop spans 13 amino acids. CDR1 and CDR2 (germline): LNHDA, SQIVND (reference sequence). CDR3 nucleotide sequence: TGTGCCAGTAGTTGGGGGCAAAACTATGGCTACACCTTC. Translating gives CASSWGQNYGYTF.

V and J are TRBV6-5 and TRBJ1-1; perhaps TRBD1 as D (6 bases). The CDR3 spans 11 residues. Germline V lookup: CDR1 MNHEY, CDR2 SVGAGI. The ends were cut back, 5 bases at V and 11 bases at J, with 12 bases in the middle. The CDR3 DNA is TGTGCCAGCAGTGCGGGACATCGGGCTTTCTTT. Translated: CASSAGHRAFF.

CDR3 protein: CASGLGGRRGTDTQYF. CDR3 nucleotides: TGTGCTAGTGGTTTAGGAGGGAGACGGGGCACAGATACGCAGTATTTT. The rearrangement links TRBV12-5 to TRBJ2-3; maybe TRBD2 (6 bases). The CDR3 totals 16 residues. Germline CDR1 and CDR2: LGHNT and FRNRAP. V gave up 3 bases and J gave up 1 base, with 14 bases separating them.

The chain is built from TRBV30 and TRBJ2-7; a weak D match, TRBD1 (5 bases). V was pared by 5 bases and J by 3 bases, with 20 bases between. CDR3 length: 15 residues. Germline V gene data show CDR1 as GTSNPN and CDR2 as SVGIG (reference sequence). CDR3 sequence reads: CAWRIGRMGHYEQYF. CDR3 nucleotide sequence: TGTGCCTGGCGAATAGGACGGATGGGGCACTACGAGCAGTACTTC.

The table lists this clone with a count of one. The chain combines TRBV9 with TRBJ2-7; tentative D call: TRBD1 (5 bases). Trimming removed 0 bases from V and 3 bases from J, with 10 bases in between. The CDR3 has 14 residues. From germline, CDR1 is SGDLS and CDR2 YYNGEE. CDR3 loop: CASSVGPGLYEQYF. As DNA, the CDR3 is TGTGCCAGCAGCGTAGGTCCAGGGCTCTACGAGCAGTACTTC.

The chain uses TRBV5-4 and TRBJ2-5, with D possibly matching TRBD1 (6 bases). V was cut by 5 bases and J by 5 bases, with 16 bases left in between. Germline lookup yields CDR1 SGHNT and CDR2 YYREEE (reference sequence). The CDR3 runs to 14 residues. The CDR3 DNA follows: TGTGCCAGCAGTTTACCCGGCCAGGGGGAGACCCAGTACTTC. It codes for CASSLPGQGETQYF.

CDR3 DNA sequence: TGTGCCAGCAGCTTAACGCCCTCCTACGAGCAGTACTTC. Amino acid sequence: CASSLTPSYEQYF. The chain couples TRBV7-3 to TRBJ2-7; D not resolved. V gave up 0 bases and J gave up 0 bases, with 3 bases separating them. The germline V gene has CDR1 SGHTA and CDR2 FQGTGA. The CDR3 contains 13 residues.

The chain combines TRBV10-3 with TRBJ1-5; 9 nucleotides match TRBD1. The CDR3 has 16 residues. The germline V gene encodes CDR1 ENHRY and CDR2 SYGVKD. The trim removed 5 bases at V and 1 base at J, leaving 6 bases unmatched. CDR3 in amino acids: CAISQDRGGSNQPQHF. The CDR3 nucleotides are TGTGCCATCAGTCAGGACAGGGGAGGGAGCAATCAGCCCCAGCATTTT.

The CDR3: CSVRHRGPNTEAFF. CDR3 nucleotides: TGCAGCGTTCGTCATAGGGGGCCGAACACTGAAGCTTTCTTT. The V call is TRBV29-1, the J call TRBJ1-1; 7 bases line up with TRBD1. There are 14 residues in the CDR3. The J segment lost 1 base and the V segment lost 5 bases, leaving 7 bases of the junction unmatched. Germline V gene sequence: CDR1 SQVTM, CDR2 ANQGSEA.

This sequence joins TRBV13 and TRBJ1-1, with D uncertain. The CDR3 contains 14 residues. Germline CDR1 and CDR2: PRHDT and FYEKMQ (reference sequence). V was pared by 2 bases and J by 4 bases, with 11 bases between. The CDR3 region is CASSLPGVGTEAFF. The CDR3 nucleotides are TGTGCCAGCAGCTTACCCGGGGTTGGCACTGAAGCTTTCTTT.